These 15 T cell receptor beta chains share one sample of origin, sequenced in a study of blood T cell repertoires in COVID-19. Only in-frame clones appear in the TCRdb table, and some are missing; sequencing was by immunoSEQ multiplex PCR. The table shows some 100,000 clones, with 89% occurring only once. The specimen sequenced was peripheral blood. These receptors were collected from a woman of 80 years or more with active COVID-19.

V and J are TRBV2 and TRBJ1-2; 7 bases match TRBD1. The germline gives CDR1 SNHLY, CDR2 FYNNEI. The CDR3 runs 14 residues. With V trimmed by 5 bases and J by 2 bases, 5 bases remained unmatched. The CDR3 sequence: CASSRQGQNYGYTF. The CDR3 DNA follows: TGTGCCAGCAGTCGACAGGGTCAGAACTATGGCTACACCTTC.

This rearrangement joins TRBV18 to TRBJ2-3; 10 positions match TRBD1. In germline, CDR1 is KGHSH, CDR2 LQKENI. The CDR3 runs to 12 residues. With V trimmed by 8 bases and J by 6 bases, 2 bases remained unmatched. The CDR3 sequence: CASRQGADTQYF. CDR3 nucleotide sequence: TGTGCCAGCCGACAGGGGGCGGATACGCAGTATTTT.

This clone was counted only a few times. The V gene is TRBV4-2, the J gene TRBJ1-2; D remains ambiguous. The CDR3 has 15 residues. Germline V lookup: CDR1 LGHNA, CDR2 YNFKEQ. V gave up 1 base and J gave up 2 bases, with 11 bases separating them. CDR3 region: CASSQVSQLNYGYTF. The DNA of the CDR3 is TGTGCCAGCAGCCAAGTTAGCCAGTTAAACTATGGCTACACCTTC.

The sample holds one count of this clone. The rearrangement links TRBV19 to TRBJ2-1; 10 bases match TRBD2. V lost 0 bases and J lost 3; bases outside the gene matches: 5. CDR1 and CDR2 from the germline V gene are LNHDA and SQIVND (reference sequence). The CDR3 has 17 amino acids. The CDR3 loop reads CASSIDRLAGGYNEQFF. The DNA for the CDR3 is TGTGCCAGTAGTATAGATCGGTTAGCGGGAGGCTACAATGAGCAGTTCTTC.

This clone was detected only a few times. The CDR3 coding sequence is TGTGCCAGCAGCGGGACAGTAAACACTGAAGCTTTCTTT. Protein product: CASSGTVNTEAFF. The chain links TRBV6-2 or TRBV6-3 to TRBJ1-1; 7 bases align to TRBD1. Per the germline V gene, CDR1 is MNHEY and CDR2 is SVGEGT. V was pared by 6 bases and J by 2 bases, with 3 bases of the junction left unmatched. The CDR3 runs 13 residues.

With regard to this clone: One end of the junction fails to match germline, which may point to a read error. This sequence joins TRBV5-6 and TRBJ2-7; tentatively, D is TRBD2 (7 bases). Germline CDR1 reads SGHDT; CDR2 reads YYEEEE. CDR3 length equals 13 residues. CDR3 sequence reads: CASRSAGAYVQYF. The CDR3 DNA sequence: TGTGCCAGCAGGTCCGCGGGGGCCTACGTGCAGTACTTC.

The gene calls are TRBV20-1 and TRBJ2-1, with D perhaps TRBD1 (6 bases). Germline loops: CDR1 DFQATT, CDR2 SNEGSKA (reference sequence). CDR3 length: 11 residues. In DNA form, the CDR3 reads TGCAGCGCACAGGGTGGCGATGAGCAGTTCTTC. Translation gives CSAQGGDEQFF.

V gene TRBV7-3 combines with J gene TRBJ2-1, with D unclear. The CDR3 contains 13 residues. CDR1 is SGHTA and CDR2 is FQGTGA in the germline V gene. Trimming took 2 bases from V and 9 from J, leaving 11 bases between them. The CDR3 DNA follows: TGTGCCAGCAGCTTATCTAGGTTTGGTGAGCAGTTCTTC. This encodes CASSLSRFGEQFF.

The J gene is TRBJ1-1, the V gene TRBV19; 8 nucleotides line up with TRBD1. J gave up 5 bases and V 4 bases, and 3 bases lay outside the gene matches. The CDR3 is 13 amino acids. Germline V gives CDR1 LNHDA, CDR2 SQIVND (reference sequence). As DNA, the CDR3 is TGTGCCAGTAGTACCCAGGGGGCGACTGAAGCTTTCTTT. Its translation is CASSTQGATEAFF.

The V call is TRBV5-1, the J call TRBJ2-1; 7 nucleotides match TRBD2. The length of the CDR3 is 15 residues. In germline, CDR1 is SGHRS, CDR2 YFSETQ. Trimming took 8 bases from V and 9 from J; bases not matched to a gene: 17. The CDR3, as DNA: TGCGCCAGAGTACACTGCGGGAGTCGCGACAGTGAGCAGTTCTTC. Its translation: CARVHCGSRDSEQFF.

The V gene is TRBV27, the J gene TRBJ1-3, with D unresolved. V shed 8 bases and J shed 0 bases, with 20 bases lying between them. The length of the CDR3 is 17 residues. Germline V gives CDR1 MNHEY, CDR2 SMNVEV (reference sequence). In DNA form, the CDR3 reads TGTGCCAGCTCAAATTACCCCGCCCCGCGCTCTGGAAACACCATATATTTT. This sequence encodes CASSNYPAPRSGNTIYF.

This clone showed up just once. The V call is TRBV28, the J call TRBJ1-3; D perhaps matches TRBD1 (5 bases). This CDR3 region has 15 residues. In germline, CDR1 is MDHEN, CDR2 SYDVKM. Deletions cut 6 bases from V and 2 bases from J, with 14 bases between. The CDR3 is CASRLRALPGNTIYF. For the CDR3, the DNA is TGTGCCAGCAGACTCAGGGCACTGCCTGGAAACACCATATATTTT.

This clone appeared a single time. The chain employs TRBV10-2 and TRBJ2-7, with D perhaps TRBD1 (5 bases). The CDR3 is 14 residues long. CDR1 is WSHSY and CDR2 is SAAADI in the germline V gene. V dropped 1 base and J dropped 0 bases, with 7 bases sitting between them. The CDR3 is CASSEFGASYEQYF. The CDR3 DNA reads as TGCGCCAGCAGTGAGTTTGGGGCCTCCTACGAGCAGTACTTC.

V usage is TRBV30 and J usage is TRBJ2-7; D is perhaps TRBD2 (7 bases). This CDR3 comprises 13 residues. Germline values: CDR1 GTSNPN, CDR2 SVGIG (reference sequence). V gave up 2 bases and J gave up 3 bases, with 11 bases separating them. The CDR3 nucleotides read TGTGCCTGGAGTAAGGGGGGGGGCTACGAGCAGTACTTC. This codes for CAWSKGGGYEQYF.

This rearrangement joins TRBV10-3 to TRBJ2-3, with 8 bases aligning to TRBD2. Trimming at V came to 10 bases and at J to 4 bases, leaving 13 bases not matched to a gene. There are 15 residues in the CDR3. CDR1 ENHRY and CDR2 SYGVKD come from the germline V gene. CDR3 sequence reads: CATSGTSDFADTQYF. Written as DNA, the CDR3 is TGTGCCACCTCCGGGACTAGTGATTTCGCAGATACGCAGTATTTT.